This T cell receptor beta chain stems from a study of Ad26.COV2.S vaccination and SARS-CoV-2 variants. General observations from the study: Spike-specific TCR breadth ran higher among vaccine recipients than placebo recipients.

The treatment is: around 19 received Ad26.COV2.S at low or high dose, single or two shots; about 5 received placebo; per-sample allocation not given. The samples were gathered on day 63 after the first injection of vaccine or placebo. Profiling relied on immunoSEQ multiplex PCR, and the TCRdb table lists in-frame clones only, not all of them. This sample yields some 400,000 clones, of which about 91% are seen a single time; under 2% belongs to the top ten. A note on this clone: Its target is not known.

Trimming took 8 bases from V and 4 from J, leaving 14 bases between them. CDR3 size: 13 residues. The germline CDR1 and CDR2 sequences are MNHEY and SMNVEV (reference sequence). V gene TRBV27 combines with J gene TRBJ1-2; D gene ambiguous. The receptor comes from a person between 18 and 59 years old who received the Ad26.COV2.S COVID-19 vaccine or a placebo. Material: peripheral blood, obtained in a trial of Ad26.COV2.S vaccine versus placebo. CDR3 residues: CASRLSYCYGYTF. The CDR3 DNA reads TGTGCCAGCCGGTTGTCCTATTGCTATGGCTACACCTTC.